The 17 T cell receptor beta chains listed next were all sequenced from one sample in a study of blood T cell repertoires in COVID-19. Sequencing was performed with immunoSEQ multiplex PCR; in TCRdb, only in-frame clones are kept and a portion is missing. The data hold roughly 400,000 clones, with 88% observed a single time. Source material: PBMCs or T cells enriched from blood (not recorded which). These receptors were taken from a woman aged 40-49 years with acute COVID-19.

The chain employs TRBV2 and TRBJ1-2; possibly TRBD1 for D (6 bases). Trimming left V 4 bases short and J 4 bases short, with 13 bases between. This CDR3 has 14 amino acids. Germline CDR1 SNHLY, CDR2 FYNNEI. The DNA for the CDR3 is TGTGCCAGCAGTGTCGTGGGAGGGGGCTATGGCTACACCTTC. Translated: CASSVVGGGYGYTF.

This rearrangement joins TRBV5-1 to TRBJ1-1; D call uncertain. V lost 0 bases, J lost 0 bases, and 9 bases lay in between. The CDR3 sequence is 15 residues long. Looked up from germline, CDR1 is SGHRS and CDR2 is YFSETQ. The CDR3 nucleotides are TGCGCCAGCAGCTTGGATGTGAGAATGAACACTGAAGCTTTCTTT. This translates into CASSLDVRMNTEAFF.

The V gene is TRBV11-3, the J gene TRBJ2-3, with TRBD2 matching 14 bases. Germline V gives CDR1 SGHNT, CDR2 YENEEA. The CDR3 length is 16 residues. After removal of 5 bases from V and 4 bases from J, the junction contained 5 bases not matched to a gene. The CDR3 DNA reads as TGTGCCAGCAGCCATCGGACTAGCGGGGGGTCAGATACGCAGTATTTT. Amino acid sequence: CASSHRTSGGSDTQYF.

This chain joins TRBV5-1 and TRBJ1-2, with a possible D match to TRBD1 (6 bases). V was shortened by 7 bases and J by 1 base, with 14 bases between the two germline ends. From germline, CDR1 is SGHRS and CDR2 YFSETQ. The CDR3 is 14 residues long. Here the CDR3 DNA reads TGCGCCAGCGGGCCCCAGGGGTATAACTATGGCTACACCTTC. Protein: CASGPQGYNYGYTF.

The chain employs TRBV13 and TRBJ2-1, with 15 bases fitting TRBD2. In germline, CDR1 is PRHDT, CDR2 FYEKMQ (reference sequence). The CDR3 loop spans 17 amino acids. V was pared by 5 bases and J by 3 bases, with 5 bases of the junction left unmatched. The CDR3 region has the DNA TGTGCCAGCAGCCCGTGGACTAGCGGGGGGGTCTACAATGAGCAGTTCTTC. This codes for CASSPWTSGGVYNEQFF.

DNA of the CDR3: TGTGCCAGCAGTAAGACGGGGATGAACACTGAAGCTTTCTTT. Amino acid sequence: CASSKTGMNTEAFF. The chain couples TRBV2 to TRBJ1-1; D remains ambiguous. This CDR3 spans 14 amino acids. In germline, CDR1 is SNHLY, CDR2 FYNNEI. The V end was cut by 5 bases, the J end by 0 bases, with 10 bases between. Full variable domain (remainder filled in from reference TRBV2 and TRBJ1-1): EPEVTQTPSHQVTQMGQEVILRCVPISNHLYFYWYRQILGQKVEFLVSFYNNEISEKSEIFDDQFSVERPDGSNFTLKIRSTKLEDSAMYFCASSKTGMNTEAFFGQGTRLTVV.

The chain combines TRBV24-1 with TRBJ1-1; TRBD1 aligns across 7 bases. The germline V gene encodes CDR1 KGHDR and CDR2 SFDVKD. The CDR3 loop spans 15 amino acids. Germline trimming cut 7 bases from V and 0 bases from J; bases unmatched to any gene: 7. Written as DNA, the CDR3 is TGTGCCACCAGAGGAGGGGGCGAGATGAACACTGAAGCTTTCTTT. It translates to CATRGGGEMNTEAFF.

This rearrangement joins TRBV5-1 to TRBJ1-4; 7 bases agree with TRBD1. The CDR3 is 14 amino acids. Germline CDR1 and CDR2: SGHRS and YFSETQ. V was clipped by 6 bases and J by 5 bases; unmatched bases: 7. The CDR3 loop is CASTSRGTNEKLFF. The CDR3 region has the DNA TGCGCCAGCACGTCCAGGGGGACGAATGAAAAACTGTTTTTT.

The chain uses TRBV5-1 and TRBJ1-1; no reliable D call. Trimming took off 2 bases at V and 7 bases at J, with 12 bases between the two ends. CDR3 length: 13 amino acids. Germline V gives CDR1 SGHRS, CDR2 YFSETQ. The CDR3 nucleotides are TGCGCCAGCAGCTTCCGGGGAGAGGATGAAGCTTTCTTT. This gives the protein CASSFRGEDEAFF. The variable domain in full, with the rest retrieved from reference TRBV5-1 and TRBJ1-1, is KAGVTQTPRYLIKTRGQQVTLSCSPISGHRSVSWYQQTPGQGLQFLFEYFSETQRNKGNFPGRFSGRQFSNSRSEMNVSTLELGDSALYLCASSFRGEDEAFFGQGTRLTVV.

The rearrangement uses TRBV25-1 and TRBJ1-6, with 11 bases that match TRBD1. The CDR3 is 18 amino acids. V lost 4 bases and J lost 0; bases outside the gene matches: 5. CDR1 MGHDK and CDR2 SYGVNS come from the germline V gene. DNA of the CDR3: TGTGCCAGCAGTGTGGACAGGGGGCCGAGCTCCTATAATTCACCCCTCCACTTT. This codes for CASSVDRGPSSYNSPLHF. The complete variable domain, with remaining parts taken from reference TRBV25-1 and TRBJ1-6, reads EADIYQTPRYLVIGTGKKITLECSQTMGHDKMYWYQQDPGMELHLIHYSYGVNSTEKGDLSSESTVSRIRTEHFPLTLESARPSHTSQYLCASSVDRGPSSYNSPLHFGNGTRLTVT.

This clone was detected a few times. The same CDR3 can be traced to other DNA sequences in this sample. The chain couples TRBV29-1 to TRBJ2-7; weak D call: TRBD1 (5 bases). CDR3 length: 11 amino acids. Germline V gives CDR1 SQVTM, CDR2 ANQGSEA. Trimming removed 4 bases at V and 2 bases at J, with 6 bases between. The CDR3 loop is CSVGQTYEQYF. The CDR3 region has the DNA TGCAGCGTTGGACAGACCTACGAGCAGTACTTC.

V and J are TRBV19 and TRBJ1-1; D remains ambiguous. Trimming stripped 5 bases from V and 13 bases from J, with 14 bases between. The germline V gene encodes CDR1 LNHDA and CDR2 SQIVND (reference sequence). CDR3 length: 11 residues. The CDR3 DNA is TGTGCCAGTAGTCTGACACCGCAATTTTTCTTT. Translation gives CASSLTPQFFF.

A single count supports this clone. The V call is TRBV19, the J call TRBJ2-3; D remains unclear. Trimming removed 5 bases from V and 0 bases from J, with 9 bases in between. Looked up from germline, CDR1 is LNHDA and CDR2 is SQIVND (reference sequence). The CDR3 has 14 residues. The CDR3 here is CASSGQTSTDTQYF. As DNA, the CDR3 is TGTGCCAGTAGTGGGCAAACTAGCACAGATACGCAGTATTTT.

In its sample, this clone was seen once. In DNA, the CDR3 is TGTGCCACCAGTGGATACAGGGGAGAACAAGAGACCCAGTACTTC. It yields the protein CATSGYRGEQETQYF. This chain joins TRBV24-1 and TRBJ2-5, with 7 bases that match TRBD1. Germline assignment: CDR1 KGHDR and CDR2 SFDVKD. Germline trimming cut 5 bases from V and 2 bases from J; bases unmatched to any gene: 7. CDR3 size: 15 residues.

The DNA for the CDR3 is TGTGCCAGCAGCTTAGATCTAGTCGGTGAGTTCGGGGGTTCCTACAATGAGCAGTTCTTC. Translated, it gives CASSLDLVGEFGGSYNEQFF. This sequence joins TRBV11-2 and TRBJ2-1, with TRBD2 as a possible D gene (6 bases). CDR1 is SGHAT, CDR2 FQNNGV, per germline. V shed 0 bases and J shed 1 base, with 22 bases lying between them. This CDR3 spans 20 amino acids.

V is TRBV6-5 and J is TRBJ1-1; D is unresolved. The CDR3 is 13 residues long. CDR1 MNHEY and CDR2 SVGAGI come from the germline V gene. Trimming took 6 bases from V and 9 from J, leaving 17 bases between them. CDR3 DNA: TGTGCCAGCAGCCGCGACGGCGAGGCAAAAGCTTTCTTT. Its translation: CASSRDGEAKAFF.

The chain couples TRBV27 to TRBJ2-7; 7 nucleotides match TRBD2. In germline, CDR1 is MNHEY, CDR2 SMNVEV (reference sequence). The CDR3 loop spans 12 amino acids. Germline trimming cut 3 bases from V and 5 bases from J; bases unmatched to any gene: 1. The CDR3 DNA reads TGTGCCAGCAGTTTTGGGAGGGACGAGCAGTACTTC. Its protein product is CASSFGRDEQYF.